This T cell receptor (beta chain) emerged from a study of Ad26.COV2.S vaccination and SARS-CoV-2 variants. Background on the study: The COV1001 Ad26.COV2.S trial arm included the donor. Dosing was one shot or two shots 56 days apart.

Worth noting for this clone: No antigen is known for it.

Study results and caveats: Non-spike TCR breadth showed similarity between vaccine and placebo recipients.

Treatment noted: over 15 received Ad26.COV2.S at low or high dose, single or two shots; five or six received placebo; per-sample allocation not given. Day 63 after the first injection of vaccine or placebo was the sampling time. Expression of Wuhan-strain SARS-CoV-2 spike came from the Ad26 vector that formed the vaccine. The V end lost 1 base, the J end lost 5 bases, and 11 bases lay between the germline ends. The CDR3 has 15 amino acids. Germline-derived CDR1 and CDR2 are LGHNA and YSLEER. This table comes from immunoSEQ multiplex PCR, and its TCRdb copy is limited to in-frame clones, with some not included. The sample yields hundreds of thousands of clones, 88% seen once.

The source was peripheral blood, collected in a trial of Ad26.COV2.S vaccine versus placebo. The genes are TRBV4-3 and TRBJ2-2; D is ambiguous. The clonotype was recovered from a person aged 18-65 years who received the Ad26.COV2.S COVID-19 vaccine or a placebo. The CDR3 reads CASSQVGDGTGELFF. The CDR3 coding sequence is TGCGCCAGCAGCCAAGTGGGTGATGGGACCGGGGAGCTGTTTTTT.